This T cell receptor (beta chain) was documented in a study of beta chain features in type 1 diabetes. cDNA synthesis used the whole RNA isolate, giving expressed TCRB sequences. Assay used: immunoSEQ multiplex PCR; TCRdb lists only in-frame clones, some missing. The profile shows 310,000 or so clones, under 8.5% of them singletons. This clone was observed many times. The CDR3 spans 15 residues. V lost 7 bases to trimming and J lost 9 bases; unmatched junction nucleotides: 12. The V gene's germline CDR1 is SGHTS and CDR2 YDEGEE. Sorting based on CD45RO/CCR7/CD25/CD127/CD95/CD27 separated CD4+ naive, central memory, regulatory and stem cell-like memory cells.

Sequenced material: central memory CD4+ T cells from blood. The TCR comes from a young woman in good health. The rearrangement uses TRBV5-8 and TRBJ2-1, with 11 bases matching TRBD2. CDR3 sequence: CASRLAGRAGGEQFF. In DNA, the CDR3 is TGTGCCAGCCGACTAGCGGGACGGGCCGGCGGTGAGCAGTTCTTC. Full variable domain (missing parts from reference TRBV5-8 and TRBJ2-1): EAGVTQSPTHLIKTRGQQATLRCSPISGHTSVYWYQQALGLGLQFLLWYDEGEERNRGNFPPRFSGRQFPNYSSELNVNALELEDSALYLCASRLAGRAGGEQFFGPGTRLTVL.